These T cell receptor beta chains were read from a single sample in a study of T cell responses to AZD1222 COVID-19 vaccine. The protocol was immunoSEQ multiplex PCR, while the TCRdb copy is restricted to in-frame clones and leaves out a portion. The sample contains 95,000 to 150,000 clones, around 82% of which appear only once. Sequencing was performed on peripheral blood, taken on day 0 of AZD1222 vaccination. The receptors shown here come from an adult in good health. Both conserved end residues are part of each CDR3. The D gene is left open where the match is weak. Some rows mark clone size as missing; the rest say once, few, many or name a class of expanded clone.

DNA	CDR3	J	D	size	V
TGCGCCAGCAGGCGGGTTCCCGGGCAGGGTCAGGTGAATGAGCAGTTCTTC	CASRRVPGQGQVNEQFF	TRBJ2-1	NA	NA	TRBV5-1
TGTGCCAGCAGCCAGTGGCAGACCTATGGCTACACCTTC	CASSQWQTYGYTF	TRBJ1-2	NA	NA	TRBV14
TGTGCCAGCACCGACGCTCAGTCCTATGGCTACACCTTC	CASTDAQSYGYTF	TRBJ1-2	NA	once	TRBV5-4
TGTGCCAGCAGCTTATACCCAGGGGAGCTGTTTTTT	CASSLYPGELFF	TRBJ2-2	NA	NA	TRBV7-2
TGTGCCAGCAGCTTAGGGGTTCTCTATGGCTACACCTTC	CASSLGVLYGYTF	TRBJ1-2	NA	few	TRBV5-4
TGTGCCAGCAGTTCCGGCGCTCGGGGGACCTACGAGCAGTACTTC	CASSSGARGTYEQYF	TRBJ2-7	NA	once	TRBV2
TGTGCCAGCAGCTTAGCGGCTAGCGGGGGCCAAAACATTCAGTACTTC	CASSLAASGGQNIQYF	TRBJ2-4	TRBD2	few	TRBV7-2
TGTGCCAGCAGTTACCAGGGAAGGGAGACCCAGTACTTC	CASSYQGRETQYF	TRBJ2-5	NA	NA	TRBV6-2/TRBV6-3
TGTGCCAGCAGTCCCACCCCCGGGGAGCTGTTTTTT	CASSPTPGELFF	TRBJ2-2	NA	NA	TRBV7-2
TGTGCCAGCAGCCAGGAGGGACAGCTGCTAAGGAACACTGAAGCTTTCTTT	CASSQEGQLLRNTEAFF	TRBJ1-1	TRBD1	NA	TRBV11-3
TGCGCCAGCAGCCAAGAAGCTGGGTTATCCTACGAGCAGTACTTC	CASSQEAGLSYEQYF	TRBJ2-7	NA	NA	TRBV4-3
TGTGCCAGCAGCCAAGTTGTGCAGGGATCCTACAATGAGCAGTTCTTC	CASSQVVQGSYNEQFF	TRBJ2-1	NA	NA	TRBV4-2
TGCGCCAGCACCCGCGTGGACGGGGGGCCTTACAATGAGCAGTTCTTC	CASTRVDGGPYNEQFF	TRBJ2-1	NA	NA	TRBV4-1
TGTGCCAGCCAAGTGGGGAATCAGCCCCAGCATTTT	CASQVGNQPQHF	TRBJ1-5	NA	NA	TRBV7-8
TGTGCCAGCAGTGACGGGTCTAGCGGGGGGCTGGATACGCAGTATTTT	CASSDGSSGGLDTQYF	TRBJ2-3	TRBD2	NA	TRBV6-4
TGTGCCAGCAGCGCAGGGGGCCCTAGCAATCAGCCCCAGCATTTT	CASSAGGPSNQPQHF	TRBJ1-5	TRBD1	NA	TRBV6-5
TGTGCCAGCTCACCAGAGTACGACTATGGCTACACCTTC	CASSPEYDYGYTF	TRBJ1-2	NA	NA	TRBV18
TGTGCCAGCTCACCGGGGTTGGTGGATACGCAGTATTTT	CASSPGLVDTQYF	TRBJ2-3	NA	NA	TRBV18
TGTGCCAGCTGTGAACCAACCCGGAGTGGCGAGCAGTACTTC	CASCEPTRSGEQYF	TRBJ2-7	NA	many	TRBV6-1
TGTGCCAGCAGTTCACAACCCAGGGATACGAGCACTGAAGCTTTCTTT	CASSSQPRDTSTEAFF	TRBJ1-1	NA	NA	TRBV6-6
TGTGCCAGCAGCCTACTGGCTGGAAACACCATATATTTT	CASSLLAGNTIYF	TRBJ1-3	NA	once	TRBV7-2
TGTGCCAGCAGCTTAGACAGGGGGAACAATGAGCAGTTCTTC	CASSLDRGNNEQFF	TRBJ2-1	TRBD1	NA	TRBV7-6
TGTGCCAGCAGCCTTCGAGGGGGGAACGAAAAACTGTTTTTT	CASSLRGGNEKLFF	TRBJ1-4	NA	NA	TRBV5-6
TGTGCCAGCGGAAGGGGACCTCAAGAGACCCAGTACTTC	CASGRGPQETQYF	TRBJ2-5	NA	NA	TRBV19
TGTGCCAGCAGCTTACCGGGTTGGACTGAAGCTTTCTTT	CASSLPGWTEAFF	TRBJ1-1	NA	NA	TRBV7-9
TGTGCCAGCAGTGACCAGGTCCTACTGGCTTTCTTT	CASSDQVLLAFF	TRBJ1-1	NA	NA	TRBV6-1
TGTGCCAGTAGTCGATCAACTAATGAAAAACTGTTTTTT	CASSRSTNEKLFF	TRBJ1-4	NA	NA	TRBV19
TGTGCCAGCAGCTTAGAGGCGGCGAACACTGAAGCTTTCTTT	CASSLEAANTEAFF	TRBJ1-1	NA	NA	TRBV7-2
TGTGCCATCAGTGGGGGTAGCGGGGGACTGTACCAAGAGACCCAGTACTTC	CAISGGSGGLYQETQYF	TRBJ2-5	TRBD2	NA	TRBV10-3
TGTCCGGGACAGGGTAACGAGCAGTACTTC	CPGQGNEQYF	TRBJ2-7	TRBD1	NA	TRBV19
TGCGCCAGCAGTGAAGTAAGGTTGGAGACCCAGTACTTC	CASSEVRLETQYF	TRBJ2-5	NA	NA	TRBV10-2
TGTGCCAGCAGTTCCCCTAATGAAAAACTGTTTTTT	CASSSPNEKLFF	TRBJ1-4	NA	few	TRBV28
TGTGCCAGCAGCCCCCGAGGGAGGCTCCCCGGGGAGCTGTTTTTT	CASSPRGRLPGELFF	TRBJ2-2	NA	NA	TRBV7-2
TGTGCCAGCAGTTACGATCGGCAGGGAACCGAGCAGTACTTC	CASSYDRQGTEQYF	TRBJ2-7	NA	NA	TRBV6-5
TGCAGCGTTGGTTTGGGGGCGCTTGGCACTGAAGCTTTCTTT	CSVGLGALGTEAFF	TRBJ1-1	NA	once	TRBV29-1
TGTGCCAGCAGTTATGGGGACTCAGGCACTGAAGCTTTCTTT	CASSYGDSGTEAFF	TRBJ1-1	NA	NA	TRBV6-6
TGTGCCAGCAGCCAGCGGGCGGGGTCCAATGAGCAGTTCTTC	CASSQRAGSNEQFF	TRBJ2-1	NA	NA	TRBV7-8
TGTGCCAGCAGCTGGCGGGGGGTCCCTGAAGCTTTCTTT	CASSWRGVPEAFF	TRBJ1-1	NA	NA	TRBV5-6
TGTGCCAGCAGCCCTCCCCCCGGGACTAGCGGGGAGCAGTTCTTC	CASSPPPGTSGEQFF	TRBJ2-1	TRBD2	NA	TRBV5-4
TGTGCCAGCAGTTCCCCGGGACAAACTAATGAAAAACTGTTTTTT	CASSSPGQTNEKLFF	TRBJ1-4	NA	few	TRBV28
TGTGCCAGCACCCGGGACAGGGGAGGCGAGCAGTACTTC	CASTRDRGGEQYF	TRBJ2-7	TRBD1	NA	TRBV6-5
TGCGCCAGCAGCCAAGACCCTAATGAAAAACTGTTTTTT	CASSQDPNEKLFF	TRBJ1-4	NA	NA	TRBV4-1
TGTGCCAGCAGTGACACAGGTTCGGGGCAGTACTTC	CASSDTGSGQYF	TRBJ2-7	NA	few	TRBV6-1
TGTGCCAGCACCCTGAATGGGGGAAACACCATATATTTT	CASTLNGGNTIYF	TRBJ1-3	NA	NA	TRBV5-6
TGTGCCAGCAGAGGGGGGGGAGCCAAAAACATTCAGTACTTC	CASRGGGAKNIQYF	TRBJ2-4	NA	few	TRBV6-5
TGTGCCAGCAGTTCTCGGATCTATTACTACACCTTC	CASSSRIYYYTF	TRBJ1-2	NA	NA	TRBV27
TGCGCCAGCCGCACCGGGACAGCTAACTATGGCTACACCTTC	CASRTGTANYGYTF	TRBJ1-2	TRBD1	NA	TRBV5-1
TGCGCCAGCAGCCCGGGACGGAGCTCTGGAAACACCATATATTTT	CASSPGRSSGNTIYF	TRBJ1-3	NA	NA	TRBV5-1
TGTGCCAGCAGCCATAGTTCAGCCTATGGCTACACCTTC	CASSHSSAYGYTF	TRBJ1-2	NA	NA	TRBV3-1/TRBV3-2
TGTGCCAGCACCTCGACCGGGTTTTATGGCTACACCTTC	CASTSTGFYGYTF	TRBJ1-2	NA	NA	TRBV12-3/TRBV12-4
TGTGCCAGCAGCTTAGAGGTAGGGATGGAAGCTTTCTTT	CASSLEVGMEAFF	TRBJ1-1	NA	NA	TRBV11-3
TGTGCCAGCAGTGTCAGCATGAACACTGAAGCTTTCTTT	CASSVSMNTEAFF	TRBJ1-1	NA	NA	TRBV2
TGTGCCAGCAGCTTGGGCAACTCCTACAATGAGCAGTTCTTC	CASSLGNSYNEQFF	TRBJ2-1	NA	NA	TRBV7-2
TGTGCCAGCAGCCCCGGGGACAGGCCCGGAAACACCATATATTTT	CASSPGDRPGNTIYF	TRBJ1-3	TRBD1	NA	TRBV11-3